This T cell receptor beta chain was found in a study of T cell repertoires in cytomegalovirus infection. Study at large: CMV epitopes used comprised recently identified HLA-C-restricted ones and well-studied HLA-B-restricted ones. General study results and limits: Clonotype analysis showed dominance of the ex vivo response by HLA-C-restricted CMV-specific TCR beta clonotypes. Cumulative frequency (of public TCR beta family members) identified carriers of CMV plus the relevant HLA.

TCRdb analysed the reads with MiXCR anew, one entry per CDR3 protein. The table has some 62,000 distinct CDR3 sequences, over 20% seen once. This CDR3 is built from 13 residues. V was trimmed by 2 bases and J by 5 bases, leaving 9 bases between them. Germline values: CDR1 SGHTA, CDR2 FQGNSA. This clonotype was found a few times. Its target is unknown. This sequence joins TRBV7-2 and TRBJ2-5, with a possible D match to TRBD1 (6 bases). The sequence was obtained from a human donor in good health (CMV status not recorded). Some clones in this sample may be carry-over from other donors' samples. The sequences come from CD8+ T cells from cultured PBMCs, collected from culture after CMV antigen stimulation. The CDR3, as DNA: TGTGCCAGCAGCTTAAGGCAGGGGGAGACCCAGTACTTC. Its protein product is CASSLRQGETQYF.